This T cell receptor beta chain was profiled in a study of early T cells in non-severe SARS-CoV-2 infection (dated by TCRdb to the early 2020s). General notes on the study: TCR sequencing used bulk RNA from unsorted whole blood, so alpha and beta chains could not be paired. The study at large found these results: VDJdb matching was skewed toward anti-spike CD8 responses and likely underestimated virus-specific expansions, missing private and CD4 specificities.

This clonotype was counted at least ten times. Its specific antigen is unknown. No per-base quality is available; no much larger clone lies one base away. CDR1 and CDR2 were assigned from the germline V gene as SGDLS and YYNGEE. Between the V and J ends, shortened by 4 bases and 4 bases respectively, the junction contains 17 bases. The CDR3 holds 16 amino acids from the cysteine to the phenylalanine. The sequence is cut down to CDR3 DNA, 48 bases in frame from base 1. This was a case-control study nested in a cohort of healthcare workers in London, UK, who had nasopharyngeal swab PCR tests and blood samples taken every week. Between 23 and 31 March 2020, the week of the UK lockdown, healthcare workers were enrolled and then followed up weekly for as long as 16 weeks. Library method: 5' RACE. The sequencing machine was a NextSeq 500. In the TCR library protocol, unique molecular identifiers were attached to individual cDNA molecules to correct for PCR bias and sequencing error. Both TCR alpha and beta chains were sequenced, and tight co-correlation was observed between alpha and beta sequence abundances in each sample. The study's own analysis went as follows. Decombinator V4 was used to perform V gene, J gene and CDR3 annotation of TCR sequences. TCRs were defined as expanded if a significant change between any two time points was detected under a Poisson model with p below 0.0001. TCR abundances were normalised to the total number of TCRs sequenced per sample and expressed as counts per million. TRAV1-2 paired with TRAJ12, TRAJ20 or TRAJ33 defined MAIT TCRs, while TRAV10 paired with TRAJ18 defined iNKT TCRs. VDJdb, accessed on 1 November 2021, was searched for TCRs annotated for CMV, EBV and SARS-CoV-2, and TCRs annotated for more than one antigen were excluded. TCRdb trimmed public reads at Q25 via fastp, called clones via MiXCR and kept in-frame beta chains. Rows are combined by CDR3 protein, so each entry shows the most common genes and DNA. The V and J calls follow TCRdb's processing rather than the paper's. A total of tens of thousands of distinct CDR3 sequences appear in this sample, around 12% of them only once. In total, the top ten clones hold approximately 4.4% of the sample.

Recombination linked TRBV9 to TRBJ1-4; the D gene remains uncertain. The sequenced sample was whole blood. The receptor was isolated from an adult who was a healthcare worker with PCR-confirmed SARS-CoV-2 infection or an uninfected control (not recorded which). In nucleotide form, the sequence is TGTGCCAGCAGCCAGCAGGTTGGCAGTCATAATGAAAAACTGTTTTTT. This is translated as CASSQQVGSHNEKLFF.